Presented here are 27 T cell receptor beta chains from one specimen sequenced in a study of memory CD4+ T cells and cytomegalovirus serostatus. Profiling relied on immunoSEQ multiplex PCR, and the TCRdb table lists in-frame clones only, not all of them. The sample lists roughly 40,000 clones; 75% to 85% were seen once. The sort gate was single viable CD3+CD4+CD8-CD45RO+ cells for memory CD4+ T cells. What was sequenced was memory CD4+ T cells from blood. These receptors originate from an adult in good health and CMV-seronegative.

This sequence joins TRBV19 and TRBJ2-7; possible D gene TRBD2, 6 bases. Looked up from germline, CDR1 is LNHDA and CDR2 is SQIVND (reference sequence). Trimming stripped 5 bases from V and 6 bases from J, with 14 bases between. The CDR3 has 13 residues. CDR3 loop: CASSARLESEQYF. Written as DNA, the CDR3 is TGTGCCAGTAGTGCGAGACTAGAGAGCGAGCAGTACTTC. The full variable domain, with the rest looked up from reference TRBV19 and TRBJ2-7, is DGGITQSPKYLFRKEGQNVTLSCEQNLNHDAMYWYRQDPGQGLRLIYYSQIVNDFQKGDIAEGYSVSREKKESFPLTVTSAQKNPTAFYLCASSARLESEQYFGPGTRLTVT.

The J gene is TRBJ1-2, the V gene TRBV7-9; weak D call: TRBD1 (6 bases). The V and J ends lost 1 base and 2 bases respectively, with 14 bases between them. CDR1 is SEHNR, CDR2 FQNEAQ, per germline (reference sequence). The CDR3 totals 16 residues. The chain's CDR3 is CASSLVSGTLNYGYTF. CDR3 nucleotide sequence: TGTGCCAGCAGCTTAGTGTCCGGGACACTGAACTATGGCTACACCTTC.

This clone was detected only once. The V gene is TRBV2, the J gene TRBJ1-5, with D possibly matching TRBD1 (6 bases). CDR3 length: 14 residues. The V end lost 6 bases, the J end lost 1 base, and 10 bases lay between the germline ends. Per the germline V gene, CDR1 is SNHLY and CDR2 is FYNNEI. The CDR3 DNA reads as TGTGCCAGCAGGCGGGACACCAGCAATCAGCCCCAGCATTTT. Protein product: CASRRDTSNQPQHF.

In this sample, this clone turned up a few times. The chain links TRBV11-3 to TRBJ2-1, with TRBD2 matching 10 bases. With V trimmed by 6 bases and J by 8 bases, 13 bases remained unmatched. Germline V lookup: CDR1 SGHNT, CDR2 YENEEA. There are 16 residues in the CDR3. CDR3 in DNA: TGTGCCAGCAGTCGAGCCGGGACTAGCGCCGGAGATGAGCAGTTCTTC. It specifies CASSRAGTSAGDEQFF.

This sequence joins TRBV5-1 and TRBJ2-7; TRBD2 aligns across 13 bases. The trim removed 4 bases at V and 5 bases at J, leaving 9 bases unmatched. The germline V gene encodes CDR1 SGHRS and CDR2 YFSETQ. The CDR3 covers 16 residues. The CDR3 coding sequence is TGCGCCAGCAGCCCCGGGGGGACTAGCGGGACCCACGAGCAGTACTTC. As protein: CASSPGGTSGTHEQYF.

This chain links TRBV7-2 with TRBJ1-1, with 11 bases lining up with TRBD1. The trim removed 0 bases at V and 7 bases at J, leaving 4 bases unmatched. Germline-derived CDR1 and CDR2 are SGHTA and FQGNSA. This CDR3 spans 15 amino acids. CDR3 in DNA: TGTGCCAGCAGCTTAGCGGGACAGGGGGTTGGTGAAGCTTTCTTT. This codes for CASSLAGQGVGEAFF.

The chain employs TRBV7-7 and TRBJ2-5; TRBD1 matches 7 bases. Per germline, CDR1 SSHAT and CDR2 FNYEAQ (reference sequence). The CDR3 length is 14 residues. The trim removed 3 bases at V and 2 bases at J, leaving 3 bases unmatched. Written as DNA, the CDR3 is TGTGCCAGCAGCTTTCGACAGGGTCAAGAGACCCAGTACTTC. Amino acids: CASSFRQGQETQYF.

The chain couples TRBV11-3 to TRBJ1-6; D remains unclear. V was clipped by 0 bases and J by 7 bases, with 13 bases between them. CDR1 and CDR2 from the germline V gene are SGHNT and YENEEA. The CDR3 totals 16 residues. This chain's CDR3 is CASSLDPGGRNSPLHF. The CDR3 coding sequence is TGTGCCAGCAGCTTAGACCCCGGCGGCAGGAATTCACCCCTCCACTTT.

The chain joins TRBV7-9 to TRBJ2-7; D may correspond to TRBD1 or TRBD2 (5 bases each). Trimming removed 5 bases from V and 1 base from J, with 12 bases in between. The CDR3 loop spans 14 amino acids. The germline V gene has CDR1 SEHNR and CDR2 FQNEAQ (reference sequence). CDR3 nucleotide sequence: TGTGCCAGCAGCCCCCGGGACCGTTCCTACGAGCAGTACTTC. Amino acid sequence: CASSPRDRSYEQYF.

The rearrangement uses TRBV11-3 and TRBJ2-2, with TRBD2 matching over 13 bases. Losses at the gene ends were 0 bases for V and 4 bases for J; bases not matched to a gene: 5. The CDR3 loop spans 18 amino acids. CDR1 and CDR2 from the germline V gene are SGHNT and YENEEA. CDR3 sequence (DNA): TGTGCCAGCAGCTTAGAACTAGCGGGAGGGCCGGTCACCGGGGAGCTGTTTTTT. Protein: CASSLELAGGPVTGELFF.

The chain has TRBV5-6 and TRBJ2-7; D is possibly TRBD1 (6 bases). The length of the CDR3 is 13 residues. CDR1 is SGHDT, CDR2 YYEEEE, per germline. Trimming shortened V by 0 bases and J by 5 bases, and 9 bases separated the two germline ends. The CDR3 nucleotides read TGTGCCAGCAGCTTGGACAGGGTCAACGAGCAGTACTTC. Translation: CASSLDRVNEQYF.

This clone turned up a few times. The J gene is TRBJ1-5, the V gene TRBV5-8; D call uncertain. The CDR3 runs 14 residues. V lost 1 base, J lost 0 bases, and 5 bases lay in between. Germline V gene lookup returns CDR1 SGHTS and CDR2 YDEGEE. DNA for the CDR3: TGTGCCAGCAGCTTGTTTGCTAGCAATCAGCCCCAGCATTTT. It is translated as CASSLFASNQPQHF.

This clone appeared once. The chain combines TRBV4-3 with TRBJ2-2; a possible D gene is TRBD1 (5 bases). The length of the CDR3 is 15 residues. V was trimmed by 1 base and J by 5 bases, leaving 11 bases between them. Germline V gene lookup returns CDR1 LGHNA and CDR2 YSLEER. The CDR3 reads CASSQVDRGTGELFF. CDR3 bases: TGCGCCAGCAGCCAAGTCGATAGGGGAACCGGGGAGCTGTTTTTT.

The rearrangement links TRBV5-1 to TRBJ2-3; D gene unclear. V was pared by 1 base and J by 1 base, with 7 bases between. Germline assignment: CDR1 SGHRS and CDR2 YFSETQ. This CDR3 region has 14 residues. CDR3 nucleotides: TGCGCCAGCAGCTTGAATCAGGGCACAGATACGCAGTATTTT. Its translation is CASSLNQGTDTQYF.

This chain connects TRBV7-2 to TRBJ1-5; 8 bases align to TRBD1. This CDR3 contains 14 residues. J gave up 9 bases and V 2 bases, and 6 bases lay outside the gene matches. CDR1 and CDR2 (germline): SGHTA, FQGNSA. For the CDR3, the DNA is TGTGCCAGCAGCTTAAACACAGGGGGAAGGCCCCAGCATTTT. This gives the protein CASSLNTGGRPQHF.

This chain links TRBV18 with TRBJ1-3; 11 bases fit TRBD1. The CDR3 extends over 16 amino acids. The V gene end was trimmed by 4 bases and the J gene end by 0 bases; junction bases not matched to a gene: 2. CDR1 is KGHSH and CDR2 is LQKENI in the germline V gene. The CDR3 sequence: CASSLGTGGSGNTIYF. DNA of the CDR3: TGTGCCAGCTCACTCGGGACAGGGGGCTCTGGAAACACCATATATTTT.

The chain couples TRBV7-2 to TRBJ2-5, with TRBD2 as a possible D gene (5 bases). The CDR3 sequence is 15 residues long. Per the germline V gene, CDR1 is SGHTA and CDR2 is FQGNSA. Between the trimmed V and J ends, which lost 4 bases and 2 bases, there was a span of 14 bases. CDR3 sequence reads: CASSSQPGIQETQYF. The CDR3 DNA reads TGTGCCAGCAGCTCACAACCGGGGATTCAAGAGACCCAGTACTTC. Full variable domain (rest looked up from reference TRBV7-2 and TRBJ2-5): GAGVSQSPSNKVTEKGKDVELRCDPISGHTALYWYRQSLGQGLEFLIYFQGNSAPDKSGLPSDRFSAERTGGSVSTLTIQRTQQEDSAVYLCASSSQPGIQETQYFGPGTRLLVL.

V gene TRBV6-5 combines with J gene TRBJ2-7; D gene ambiguous. The CDR3 has 13 residues. V lost 0 bases to trimming and J lost 2 bases, with 5 bases between them. Germline V gives CDR1 MNHEY, CDR2 SVGAGI. The CDR3 loop is CASSYSTAYEQYF. Here the CDR3 DNA reads TGTGCCAGCAGTTACTCGACCGCCTACGAGCAGTACTTC.

The chain couples TRBV10-1 to TRBJ1-1; D perhaps matches TRBD1 (6 bases). This CDR3 comprises 14 residues. Deletions cut 6 bases from V and 4 bases from J, with 15 bases between. Germline V CDR1 and CDR2: WNHNN, SYGVQD (reference sequence). Written as DNA, the CDR3 is TGCGCCAGCAGCCCACATGGAGGGGGCACTGAAGCTTTCTTT. Translation gives CASSPHGGGTEAFF.

The rearrangement uses TRBV7-8 and TRBJ1-4; 7 bases agree with TRBD1. After removal of 5 bases from V and 5 bases from J, the junction contained 8 bases not matched to a gene. CDR3 size: 15 residues. Germline V CDR1 and CDR2: SGHVS, FQNEAQ. The CDR3 loop is CASSDTGVFNEKLFF. CDR3 sequence (DNA): TGTGCCAGCAGCGATACAGGGGTTTTCAATGAAAAACTGTTTTTT. Variable domain in full (rest from reference TRBV7-8 and TRBJ1-4): GAGVSQSPRYKVAKRGQDVALRCDPISGHVSLFWYQQALGQGPEFLTYFQNEAQLDKSGLPSDRFFAERPEGSVSTLKIQRTQQEDSAVYLCASSDTGVFNEKLFFGSGTQLSVL.

The chain has TRBV5-1 and TRBJ2-2, with no clear D. V dropped 0 bases and J dropped 3 bases, with 12 bases sitting between them. The CDR3 contains 16 residues. CDR1 is SGHRS, CDR2 YFSETQ, per germline. The CDR3 here is CASSLVGGLDTGELFF. CDR3 DNA: TGCGCCAGCAGCTTGGTCGGCGGTCTCGACACCGGGGAGCTGTTTTTT.

V and J are TRBV7-2 and TRBJ2-5; possibly TRBD1 for D (6 bases). Trimming left V 1 base short and J 5 bases short, with 14 bases between. In germline, CDR1 is SGHTA, CDR2 FQGNSA. The CDR3 is made up of 15 amino acids. Written as DNA, the CDR3 is TGTGCCAGCAGCTTAGACGGACATAGGGGGGAGACCCAGTACTTC. This codes for CASSLDGHRGETQYF.

The chain has TRBV27 and TRBJ2-3; TRBD2 matches 7 bases. The CDR3 spans 15 residues. The germline gives CDR1 MNHEY, CDR2 SMNVEV (reference sequence). Trimming took 2 bases from V and 0 from J; bases not matched to a gene: 2. CDR3 region: CASSLAGESTDTQYF. CDR3 nucleotides: TGTGCCAGCAGTTTAGCGGGGGAGAGCACAGATACGCAGTATTTT.

The chain is built from TRBV21-1 and TRBJ1-2; the D call in the table, TRBD1, was not verified against the DNA. TRBV21-1 is a documented pseudogene. CDR3 size: 18 residues. In DNA, the CDR3 is TGTGCCAGCAGCAAAGCAGGAGGACAGGGTGCAGGTAACTATGGCTACACCTTC. Amino acid sequence: CASSKAGGQGAGNYGYTF.

This clone was counted a few times. The chain has TRBV6-6 and TRBJ1-3; D might be TRBD1 (5 bases). V was trimmed by 2 bases and J by 0 bases, leaving 11 bases between them. There are 16 residues in the CDR3. Germline V gene lookup returns CDR1 MNHNY and CDR2 SVGAGI (reference sequence). In nucleotides, the CDR3 is TGTGCCAGCAGTTACGGCCAGGGAGGCTCTGGAAACACCATATATTTT. Its translation: CASSYGQGGSGNTIYF.

The V call is TRBV5-1, the J call TRBJ1-1; 12 nucleotides agree with TRBD1. The CDR3 runs to 14 residues. Germline V CDR1 and CDR2: SGHRS, YFSETQ. Trimming cost V 3 bases and J 9 bases; bases outside gene matches: 6. The CDR3: CASSSGQGAKKAFF. The CDR3, as DNA: TGCGCCAGCAGCTCGGGACAGGGGGCAAAAAAAGCTTTCTTT.

This rearrangement joins TRBV2 to TRBJ1-3, with no clear D. The CDR3 sequence is 13 residues long. Germline V gives CDR1 SNHLY, CDR2 FYNNEI. Trimming left V 4 bases short and J 4 bases short, with 8 bases between. This CDR3 is CASSVDSGNTIYF. The CDR3 coding sequence is TGTGCCAGCAGTGTCGATTCGGGAAACACCATATATTTT. The entire variable domain, with the rest obtained from reference TRBV2 and TRBJ1-3, is as follows: EPEVTQTPSHQVTQMGQEVILRCVPISNHLYFYWYRQILGQKVEFLVSFYNNEISEKSEIFDDQFSVERPDGSNFTLKIRSTKLEDSAMYFCASSVDSGNTIYFGEGSWLTVV.